The 16 T cell receptor beta chains below come from one sample, sequenced in a study of human T cells and chemical hapten exposure. Indicated time point: patch test 2, 6 weeks after DPC sensitization. Treatment given: therapeutic diphenylcyclopropenone sensitization with weekly scalp DPC. TCRdb ran MiXCR on the RACE reads and lists one entry per CDR3 protein. The sample carries approximately 84,000 distinct CDR3 sequences, roughly 11% recorded once. Material: whole blood, obtained in connection with sensitization to the hapten diphenylcyclopropenone (DPC). Every receptor here comes from a man between 18 and 35 years old with alopecia areata. Some clones in this sample may be carry-over from other donors' samples.

J is TRBJ2-7 and V is TRBV6-5; D is unresolved. The CDR3 is 11 amino acids. Germline V gene sequence: CDR1 MNHEY, CDR2 SVGAGI. This chain's CDR3 is CASSLFRGKHV. CDR3 coding DNA: TGTGCCAGCAGCCTCTTCCGTGGCAAGCACGTC.

This clonotype has just a few counts. The CDR3 bases are TGTGCCAGCAGCCCGAGGGAAACAGATACGCAGTATTTT. This codes for CASSPRETDTQYF. This chain joins TRBV7-3 and TRBJ2-3, with TRBD2 as a possible D gene (5 bases). The germline V gene encodes CDR1 SGHTA and CDR2 FQGTGA. This CDR3 has 13 residues. With 5 bases removed from V and 3 bases from J, the gap between germline ends came to 9 bases.

There are many counts of this clonotype. The gene calls are TRBV27 and TRBJ2-5, with TRBD2 identical over 11 bases. The CDR3 loop spans 16 amino acids. After removal of 4 bases from V and 1 base from J, the junction contained 5 bases not matched to a gene. CDR1 is MNHEY, CDR2 SMNVEV, per germline (reference sequence). In DNA, the CDR3 is TGTGCCAGCAGTTATTTAGCGGGGGGGCTCCAAGAGACCCAGTACTTC. Protein product: CASSYLAGGLQETQYF.

This clonotype was seen a handful of times. V is TRBV11-2 and J is TRBJ2-1; the D gene is possibly TRBD2 (5 bases). Germline V lookup: CDR1 SGHAT, CDR2 FQNNGV. V gave up 0 bases and J gave up 6 bases, with 6 bases separating them. CDR3 length equals 13 residues. This CDR3 is CASSLDEGNEQFF. CDR3 DNA: TGTGCCAGCAGCTTAGATGAGGGCAATGAGCAGTTCTTC.

J is TRBJ1-1 and V is TRBV2; D unclear. The length of the CDR3 is 16 residues. V lost 2 bases and J 0 bases, leaving 13 bases between the germline ends. In germline, CDR1 is SNHLY, CDR2 FYNNEI. The CDR3 nucleotides read TGTGCCAGCAGTGAAAGAAGTCCCCGAATGAACACTGAAGCTTTCTTT. Encoded protein: CASSERSPRMNTEAFF.

This chain joins TRBV4-1 and TRBJ1-5; 7 nucleotides align to TRBD1. Germline loops: CDR1 MGHRA, CDR2 YSYEKL. The length of the CDR3 is 15 residues. The J segment lost 3 bases and the V segment lost 6 bases, leaving 8 bases of the junction unmatched. The DNA for the CDR3 is TGCGCCAGCAGAGGGGCGACAGGGCCCAATCAGCCCCAGCATTTT. It translates to CASRGATGPNQPQHF.

The rearrangement uses TRBV10-1 and TRBJ2-7; 8 bases fit TRBD1. V was clipped by 7 bases and J by 3 bases; unmatched bases: 5. This CDR3 is built from 13 residues. Germline V gene data show CDR1 as WNHNN and CDR2 as SYGVQD (reference sequence). CDR3 nucleotides: TGCGCCAGCACAGGGGACAGGTACTACGAGCAGTACGTC. Translation gives CASTGDRYYEQYV.

In its sample, this clonotype was seen a few times. V gene TRBV4-2 combines with J gene TRBJ2-5; tentative D call: TRBD2 (5 bases). The CDR3 consists of 14 residues. Trimming shortened V by 1 base and J by 4 bases, and 10 bases separated the two germline ends. The germline V gene encodes CDR1 LGHNA and CDR2 YNFKEQ. The CDR3 spells CASSQAGNPETQYF. The DNA of the CDR3 is TGTGCCAGCAGCCAAGCGGGGAACCCAGAGACCCAGTACTTC.

V gene TRBV11-3 combines with J gene TRBJ2-1, with TRBD2 matching 10 bases. This CDR3 spans 16 amino acids. In germline, CDR1 is SGHNT, CDR2 YENEEA. V shed 5 bases, J shed 7 bases, and the junction held 11 bases outside the gene matches. The CDR3 DNA follows: TGTGCCAGCAGCCCCCGGACTAGCGGATCGGTTAATGAGCAGTTCTTC. This gives the protein CASSPRTSGSVNEQFF.

This chain joins TRBV6-2 or TRBV6-3 and TRBJ1-5; D is unclear. The CDR3 covers 15 residues. CDR1 and CDR2 from the germline V gene are MNHEY and SVGEGT. V was cut by 5 bases and J by 0 bases, with 11 bases left in between. CDR3 amino acids: CASSQRTDSNQPQHF. The CDR3 DNA sequence: TGTGCCAGCAGTCAAAGGACGGATAGCAATCAGCCCCAGCATTTT.

This clonotype came up many times. The chain has TRBV5-1 and TRBJ2-3; the match to TRBD1 covers 7 bases. From germline, CDR1 is SGHRS and CDR2 YFSETQ. V lost 4 bases and J lost 0; bases outside the gene matches: 5. The CDR3 extends over 15 amino acids. CDR3 sequence (DNA): TGCGCCAGCAGCCCACGACAGGGAAGCACAGATACGCAGTATTTT. Protein sequence: CASSPRQGSTDTQYF. The complete variable domain, with remaining parts taken from reference TRBV5-1 and TRBJ2-3, reads KAGVTQTPRYLIKTRGQQVTLSCSPISGHRSVSWYQQTPGQGLQFLFEYFSETQRNKGNFPGRFSGRQFSNSRSEMNVSTLELGDSALYLCASSPRQGSTDTQYFGPGTRLTVL.

This clonotype was observed at least ten times. The chain uses TRBV29-1 and TRBJ2-3; TRBD1 agrees at 7 bases. Germline V CDR1 and CDR2: SQVTM, ANQGSEA. J was trimmed by 0 bases and V by 4 bases; bases with no gene match: 1. The CDR3 is 13 amino acids. The chain's CDR3 is CSVGQGSTDTQYF. CDR3 nucleotides: TGCAGCGTTGGACAGGGAAGCACAGATACGCAGTATTTT.

This clonotype was counted many times. CDR3 amino acids: CASQGRDWSPLHF. DNA of the CDR3: TGTGCCAGCCAGGGAAGGGACTGGTCACCCCTCCACTTT. The chain uses TRBV9 and TRBJ1-6, with a weak D call TRBD1 (5 bases). The CDR3 covers 13 residues. Germline-derived CDR1 and CDR2 are SGDLS and YYNGEE. With 7 bases removed from V and 10 bases from J, the gap between germline ends came to 15 bases.

The table lists this clonotype with many counts. This chain joins TRBV15 and TRBJ1-2; D unclear. The CDR3 is made up of 13 amino acids. Germline V CDR1 and CDR2: LNHNV, YYDKDF (reference sequence). V lost 4 bases, J lost 4 bases, and 10 bases lay in between. CDR3 protein: CATSTTESYGYTF. In DNA, the CDR3 is TGTGCCACCAGCACCACTGAATCCTATGGCTACACCTTC.

The V and J genes are TRBV29-1 and TRBJ2-3; D is undetermined. In germline, CDR1 is SQVTM, CDR2 ANQGSEA. The CDR3 has 12 amino acids. Between the trimmed V and J ends, which lost 1 base and 1 base, there was a span of 3 bases. This CDR3 reads CSVEGGTDTQYF. CDR3 DNA sequence: TGCAGCGTTGAAGGGGGCACAGATACGCAGTATTTT.

This chain joins TRBV7-9 and TRBJ2-1; a possible D gene is TRBD1 (5 bases). Per germline, CDR1 SEHNR and CDR2 FQNEAQ (reference sequence). This CDR3 is 13 amino acids long. Deletions cut 2 bases from V and 5 bases from J, with 7 bases between. As DNA, the CDR3 is TGTGCCAGCAGCTTATTCAGGGACAATGAGCAGTTCTTC. Translated: CASSLFRDNEQFF.